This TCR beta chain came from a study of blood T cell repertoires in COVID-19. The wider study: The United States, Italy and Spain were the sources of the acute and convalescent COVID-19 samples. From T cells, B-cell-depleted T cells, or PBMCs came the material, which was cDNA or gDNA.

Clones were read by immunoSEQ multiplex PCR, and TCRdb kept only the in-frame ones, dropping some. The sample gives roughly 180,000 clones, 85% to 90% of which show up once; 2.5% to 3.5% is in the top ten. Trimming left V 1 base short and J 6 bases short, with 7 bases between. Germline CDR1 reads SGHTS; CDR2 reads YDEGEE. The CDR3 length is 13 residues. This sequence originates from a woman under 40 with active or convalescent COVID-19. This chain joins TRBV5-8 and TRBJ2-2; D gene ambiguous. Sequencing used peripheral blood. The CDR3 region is CASSLRLPGELFF. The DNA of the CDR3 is TGTGCCAGCAGCTTGAGACTGCCCGGGGAGCTGTTTTTT.